The sequence of this TCR beta chain was determined in a study of CD8 T cells in Susac syndrome. The length of the CDR3 is 12 residues. From germline, CDR1 is SQVTM and CDR2 ANQGSEA. V lost 7 bases to trimming and J lost 0 bases, with 7 bases between them. Sequencing targeted TCR beta in blood CD8+ and CD4+ T cells. The Susac syndrome patients fit the recently defined diagnostic criteria for definite or probable disease. RNA amounts of about 0.5 to 1 ug underwent reverse transcription with random hexamers. TCR beta CDR3 was amplified by immunoSEQ covering 54 Vbeta and 13 Jbeta. TCRdb re-called the immunoSEQ multiplex PCR reads with MiXCR, one entry per CDR3 protein. The sample has around 81,000 distinct CDR3 sequences, 94% seen once.

The source is a human donor with Susac syndrome. The rearrangement uses TRBV29-1 and TRBJ1-3, with D uncertain. Sequenced: CD8+ T cells from PBMCs. The CDR3 loop is CSATGSGNTIYF. CDR3 nucleotides: TGCAGCGCGACGGGCTCTGGAAACACCATATATTTT.